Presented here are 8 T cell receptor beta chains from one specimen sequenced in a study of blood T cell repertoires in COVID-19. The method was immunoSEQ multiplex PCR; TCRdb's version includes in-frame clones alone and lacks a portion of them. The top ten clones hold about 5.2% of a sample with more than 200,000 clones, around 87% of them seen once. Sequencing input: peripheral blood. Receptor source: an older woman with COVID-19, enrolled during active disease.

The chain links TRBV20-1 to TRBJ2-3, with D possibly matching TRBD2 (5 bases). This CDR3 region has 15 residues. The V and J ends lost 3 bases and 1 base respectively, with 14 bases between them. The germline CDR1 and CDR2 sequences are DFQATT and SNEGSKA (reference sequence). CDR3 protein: CSASLSGGGTDTQYF. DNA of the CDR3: TGCAGTGCTAGTCTTTCTGGAGGTGGCACAGATACGCAGTATTTT.

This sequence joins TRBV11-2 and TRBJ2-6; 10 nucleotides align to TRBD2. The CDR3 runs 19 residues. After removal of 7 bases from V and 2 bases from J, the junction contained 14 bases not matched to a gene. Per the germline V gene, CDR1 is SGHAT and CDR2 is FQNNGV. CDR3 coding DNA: TGTGCCAGCAAACCCTCGGGGCCAGCGGGAGGGGCTGGGGCCAACGTCCTGACTTTC. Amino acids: CASKPSGPAGGAGANVLTF.

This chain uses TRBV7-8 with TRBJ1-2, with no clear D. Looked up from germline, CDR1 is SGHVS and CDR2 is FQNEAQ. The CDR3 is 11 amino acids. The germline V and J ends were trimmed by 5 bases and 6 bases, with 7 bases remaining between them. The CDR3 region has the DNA TGTGCCAGCAGCCAATTAGATGGCTACACCTTC. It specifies CASSQLDGYTF.

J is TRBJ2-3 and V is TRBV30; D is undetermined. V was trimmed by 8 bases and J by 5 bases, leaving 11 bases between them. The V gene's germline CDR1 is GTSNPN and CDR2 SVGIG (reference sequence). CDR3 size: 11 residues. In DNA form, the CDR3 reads TGTGCCGGTAGTACCCGAGATACGCAGTATTTT. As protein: CAGSTRDTQYF. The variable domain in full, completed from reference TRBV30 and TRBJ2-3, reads SQTIHQWPATLVQPVGSPLSLECTVEGTSNPNLYWYRQAAGRGLQLLFYSVGIGQISSEVPQNLSASRPQDRQFILSSKKLLLSDSGFYLCAGSTRDTQYFGPGTRLTVL.

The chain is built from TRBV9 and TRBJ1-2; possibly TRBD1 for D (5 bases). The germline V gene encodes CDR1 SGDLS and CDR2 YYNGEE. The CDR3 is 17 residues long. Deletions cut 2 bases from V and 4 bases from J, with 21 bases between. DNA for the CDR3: TGTGCCAGCAGCGTCGGGGGGACGGGAACTTCGGTCTATGGCTACACCTTC. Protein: CASSVGGTGTSVYGYTF.

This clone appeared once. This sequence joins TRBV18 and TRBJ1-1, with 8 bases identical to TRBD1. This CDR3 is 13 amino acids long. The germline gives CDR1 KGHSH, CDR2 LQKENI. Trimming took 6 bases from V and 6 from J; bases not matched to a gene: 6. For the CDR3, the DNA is TGTGCCAGCTCCCTTGGACAGGGAGCTGAAGCTTTCTTT. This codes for CASSLGQGAEAFF.

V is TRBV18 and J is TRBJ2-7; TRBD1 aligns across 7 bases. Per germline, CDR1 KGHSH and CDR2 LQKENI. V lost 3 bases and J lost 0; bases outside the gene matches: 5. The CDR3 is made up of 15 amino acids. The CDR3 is CASSPRTGTSYEQYF. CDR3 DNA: TGTGCCAGCTCACCCCGGACAGGTACCTCCTACGAGCAGTACTTC.

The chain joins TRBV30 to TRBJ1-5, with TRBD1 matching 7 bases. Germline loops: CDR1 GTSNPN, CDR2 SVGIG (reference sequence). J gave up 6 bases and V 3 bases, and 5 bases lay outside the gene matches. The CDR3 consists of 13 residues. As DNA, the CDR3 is TGTGCCTGGAGGGGGACAGCAGGTCAGCCCCAGCATTTT. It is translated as CAWRGTAGQPQHF.